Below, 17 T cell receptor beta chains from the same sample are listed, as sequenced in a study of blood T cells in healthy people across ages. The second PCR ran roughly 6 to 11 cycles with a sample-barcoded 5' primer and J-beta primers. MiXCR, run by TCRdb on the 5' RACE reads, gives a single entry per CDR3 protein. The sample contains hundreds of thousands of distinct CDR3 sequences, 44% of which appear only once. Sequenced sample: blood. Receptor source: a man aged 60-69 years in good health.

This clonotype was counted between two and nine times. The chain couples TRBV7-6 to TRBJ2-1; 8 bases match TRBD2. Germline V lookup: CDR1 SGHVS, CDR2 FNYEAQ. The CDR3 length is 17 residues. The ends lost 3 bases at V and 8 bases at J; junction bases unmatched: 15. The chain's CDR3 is CASSFFSSGSAGDEQFF. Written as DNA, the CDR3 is TGTGCCAGCAGCTTTTTCTCTAGCGGGTCCGCCGGGGATGAGCAGTTCTTC.

CDR3: CATGDRGSQETQYF. CDR3 bases: TGCGCCACCGGAGACAGGGGGAGCCAAGAGACCCAGTACTTC. This sequence joins TRBV5-1 and TRBJ2-5; 9 bases fit TRBD1. The CDR3 runs 14 residues. The V gene end was trimmed by 9 bases and the J gene end by 1 base; junction bases not matched to a gene: 7. Looked up from germline, CDR1 is SGHRS and CDR2 is YFSETQ.

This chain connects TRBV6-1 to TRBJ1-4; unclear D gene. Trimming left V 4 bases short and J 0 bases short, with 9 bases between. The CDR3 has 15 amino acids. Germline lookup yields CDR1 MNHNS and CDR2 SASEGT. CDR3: CASSVGPATNEKLFF. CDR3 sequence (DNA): TGTGCCAGCAGTGTCGGTCCCGCAACTAATGAAAAACTGTTTTTT.

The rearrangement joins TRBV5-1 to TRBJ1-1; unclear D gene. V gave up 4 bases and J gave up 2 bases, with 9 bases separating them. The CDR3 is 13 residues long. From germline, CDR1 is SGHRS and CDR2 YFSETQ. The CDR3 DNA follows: TGCGCCAGCAGCGTTGACCATAACACTGAAGCTTTCTTT. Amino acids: CASSVDHNTEAFF.

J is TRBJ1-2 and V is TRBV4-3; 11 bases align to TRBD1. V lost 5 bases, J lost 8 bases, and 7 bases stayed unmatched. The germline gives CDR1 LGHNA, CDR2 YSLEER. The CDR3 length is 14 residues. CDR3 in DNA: TGCGCCAGCAGCTCCCGGACAGGGGGCCGAGGCTACACCTTC. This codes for CASSSRTGGRGYTF.

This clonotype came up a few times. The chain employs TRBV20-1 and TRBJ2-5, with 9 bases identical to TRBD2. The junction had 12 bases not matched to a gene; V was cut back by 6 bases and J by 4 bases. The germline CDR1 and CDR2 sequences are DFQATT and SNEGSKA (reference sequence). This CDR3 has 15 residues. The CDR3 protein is CSARRGSGGRETQYF. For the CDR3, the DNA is TGCAGTGCCAGACGGGGTAGCGGGGGAAGAGAGACCCAGTACTTC.

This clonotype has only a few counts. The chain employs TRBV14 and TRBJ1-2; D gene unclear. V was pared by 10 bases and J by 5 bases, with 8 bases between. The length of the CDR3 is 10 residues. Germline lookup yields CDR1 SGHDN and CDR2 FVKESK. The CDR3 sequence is CAMPEYGYTF. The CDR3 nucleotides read TGTGCCATGCCAGAGTATGGCTACACCTTC.

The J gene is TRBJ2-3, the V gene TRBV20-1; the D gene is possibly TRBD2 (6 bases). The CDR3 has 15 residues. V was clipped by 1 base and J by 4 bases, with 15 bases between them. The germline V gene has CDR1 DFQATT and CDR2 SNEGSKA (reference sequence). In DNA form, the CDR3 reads TGCAGTGCTAGAGCCCCTGCGGGAAAGGCAGATACGCAGTATTTT. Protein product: CSARAPAGKADTQYF.

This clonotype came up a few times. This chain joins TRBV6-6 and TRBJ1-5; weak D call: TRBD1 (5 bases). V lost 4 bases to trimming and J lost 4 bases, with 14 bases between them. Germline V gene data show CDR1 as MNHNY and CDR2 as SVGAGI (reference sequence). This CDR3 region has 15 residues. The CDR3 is CASSSGQKKNQPQHF. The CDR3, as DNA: TGTGCCAGCAGTTCGGGGCAGAAGAAAAATCAGCCCCAGCATTTT.

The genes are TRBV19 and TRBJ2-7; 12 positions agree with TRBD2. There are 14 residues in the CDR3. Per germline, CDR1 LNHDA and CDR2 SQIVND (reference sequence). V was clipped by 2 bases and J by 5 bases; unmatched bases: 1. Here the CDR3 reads CASSIRTSGNEQYF. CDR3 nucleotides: TGTGCCAGTAGTATACGGACTAGCGGGAACGAGCAGTACTTC.

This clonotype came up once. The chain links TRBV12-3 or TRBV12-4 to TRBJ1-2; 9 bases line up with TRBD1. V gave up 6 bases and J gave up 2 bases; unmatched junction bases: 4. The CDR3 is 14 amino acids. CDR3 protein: CASRSGTGNYGYTF. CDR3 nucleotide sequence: TGTGCCAGCAGATCCGGGACAGGGAACTATGGCTACACCTTC.

The CDR3 bases are TGTGCCAGTAGTATCGGGGACAGCAAAGAGACCCAGTACTTC. Protein: CASSIGDSKETQYF. This chain links TRBV19 with TRBJ2-5; the match to TRBD1 covers 7 bases. Germline V gives CDR1 LNHDA, CDR2 SQIVND (reference sequence). The CDR3 loop spans 14 amino acids. The J segment lost 3 bases and the V segment lost 3 bases, leaving 4 bases of the junction unmatched.

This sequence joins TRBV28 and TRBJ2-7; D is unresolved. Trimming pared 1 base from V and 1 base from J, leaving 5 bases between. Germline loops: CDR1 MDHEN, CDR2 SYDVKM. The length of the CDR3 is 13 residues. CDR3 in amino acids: CASSLLRSYEQYF. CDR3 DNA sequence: TGTGCCAGCAGTTTATTGAGATCCTACGAGCAGTACTTC.

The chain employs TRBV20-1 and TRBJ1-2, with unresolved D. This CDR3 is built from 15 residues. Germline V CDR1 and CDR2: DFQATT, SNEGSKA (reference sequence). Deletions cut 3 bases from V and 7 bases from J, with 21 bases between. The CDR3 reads CSASLGGSHQSGYTF. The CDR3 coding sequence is TGCAGTGCTAGCCTTGGAGGTAGCCATCAGAGTGGCTACACCTTC.

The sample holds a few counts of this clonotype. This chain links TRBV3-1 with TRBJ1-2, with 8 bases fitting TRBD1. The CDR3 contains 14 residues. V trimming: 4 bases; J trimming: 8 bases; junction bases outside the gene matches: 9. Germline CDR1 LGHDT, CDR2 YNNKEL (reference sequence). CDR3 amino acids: CASSRQGTFYGYTF. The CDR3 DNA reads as TGTGCCAGCAGCCGACAGGGGACATTCTACGGCTACACCTTC.

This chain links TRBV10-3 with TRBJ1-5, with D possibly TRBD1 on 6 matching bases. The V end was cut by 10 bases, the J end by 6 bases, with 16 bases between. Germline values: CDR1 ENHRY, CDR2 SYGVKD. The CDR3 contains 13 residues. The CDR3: CASTGTTGQPQHF. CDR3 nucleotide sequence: TGTGCCAGCACCGGGACAACCGGTCAGCCCCAGCATTTT.

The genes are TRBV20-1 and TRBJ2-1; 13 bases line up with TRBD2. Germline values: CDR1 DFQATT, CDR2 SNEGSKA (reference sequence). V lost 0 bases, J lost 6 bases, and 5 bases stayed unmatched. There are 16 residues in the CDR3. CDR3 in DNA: TGCAGTGCTAGAGACAGAACTAGCGGGGGGGTCAATGAGCAGTTCTTC. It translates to CSARDRTSGGVNEQFF.